These 10 T cell receptor beta chains came from one sample sequenced in a study of human T cells and chemical hapten exposure. MiXCR, run by TCRdb on the RACE reads, gives a single entry per CDR3 protein. Of approximately 84,000 distinct CDR3 sequences detected, about 8.6% appear once; the ten largest clones hold approximately 1.5%. Time point specified: healthy volunteer bleed at 6 weeks. Extraction yielded total RNA from whole blood (unfractionated). Sequencing input: whole blood. These receptors all stem from a male donor in good health. Some clones in this sample may be carry-over from other donors' samples.

The chain has TRBV7-9 and TRBJ2-1, with 7 bases fitting TRBD1. The CDR3 length is 14 residues. Germline V CDR1 and CDR2: SEHNR, FQNEAQ (reference sequence). Losses at the gene ends were 5 bases for V and 6 bases for J; bases not matched to a gene: 7. DNA for the CDR3: TGTGCCAGCAGCATACGGACAGGCAGCAATGAGCAGTTCTTC. Amino acids: CASSIRTGSNEQFF.

The rearrangement joins TRBV2 to TRBJ1-2; 7 nucleotides match TRBD1. Looked up from germline, CDR1 is SNHLY and CDR2 is FYNNEI. After removal of 7 bases from V and 2 bases from J, the junction contained 10 bases not matched to a gene. CDR3 length equals 15 residues. CDR3 DNA: TGTGCCAGCACGGAGGGGGCCCAGTACAACTATGGCTACACCTTC. Its protein is CASTEGAQYNYGYTF.

This clonotype occurred once. The chain links TRBV9 to TRBJ1-4, with D perhaps TRBD1 (5 bases). V lost 0 bases, J lost 3 bases, and 15 bases lay in between. This CDR3 has 17 residues. CDR1 SGDLS and CDR2 YYNGEE come from the germline V gene. The CDR3 DNA reads TGTGCCAGCAGCGTAGCTGCGGGGGGGGAGGCTAATGAAAAACTGTTTTTT. It translates to CASSVAAGGEANEKLFF.

This clonotype showed up just a few times. V and J are TRBV5-1 and TRBJ2-7; D gene ambiguous. Per germline, CDR1 SGHRS and CDR2 YFSETQ. This CDR3 spans 13 amino acids. Trimming cost V 4 bases and J 3 bases, with 11 bases left between them. Here the CDR3 DNA reads TGCGCCAGCAGCGTAGACGGGCGCTACGAGCAGTACTTC. It translates to CASSVDGRYEQYF.

The V gene is TRBV9, the J gene TRBJ2-1; no firm D call. The CDR3 totals 15 residues. Trimming pared 0 bases from V and 1 base from J, leaving 8 bases between. CDR1 and CDR2 from the germline V gene are SGDLS and YYNGEE. This CDR3 reads CASSVGAGSYNEQFF. CDR3 DNA: TGTGCCAGCAGCGTAGGGGCCGGTTCCTACAATGAGCAGTTCTTC.

The chain couples TRBV3-1 to TRBJ2-2, with a weak D call TRBD2 (5 bases). Germline CDR1 and CDR2: LGHDT and YNNKEL (reference sequence). The germline V and J ends were trimmed by 1 base and 5 bases, with 11 bases remaining between them. This CDR3 comprises 15 residues. The CDR3 reads CASSQVVGATGELFF. DNA for the CDR3: TGTGCCAGCAGCCAAGTGGTGGGAGCTACCGGGGAGCTGTTTTTT. Based on the CDR3 plus reference TRBV3-1 and TRBJ2-2, the full variable domain is DTAVSQTPKYLVTQMGNDKSIKCEQNLGHDTMYWYKQDSKKFLKIMFSYNNKELIINETVPNRFSPKSPDKAHLNLHINSLELGDSAVYFCASSQVVGATGELFFGEGSRLTVL.

This clonotype was counted only a few times. The chain couples TRBV27 to TRBJ2-6, with D maybe TRBD1 (5 bases). This CDR3 comprises 19 residues. Trimming removed 6 bases from V and 0 bases from J, with 21 bases in between. Germline-derived CDR1 and CDR2 are MNHEY and SMNVEV (reference sequence). CDR3 sequence reads: CASSQTLPATVSGANVLTF. In nucleotides, the CDR3 is TGTGCCAGCAGCCAAACCCTACCAGCGACAGTCTCTGGGGCCAACGTCCTGACTTTC.

This clonotype has more than one count but fewer than ten. V usage is TRBV27 and J usage is TRBJ1-6, with 8 bases identical to TRBD1. Looked up from germline, CDR1 is MNHEY and CDR2 is SMNVEV (reference sequence). The CDR3 extends over 20 amino acids. Losses at the gene ends were 5 bases for V and 7 bases for J; bases not matched to a gene: 22. CDR3 sequence (DNA): TGTGCCAGCAGTCCACGGACAGGGTTTCCTACGTTGGAGGAGAATTCACCCCTCCACTTT. Encoded protein: CASSPRTGFPTLEENSPLHF.

A remark on this clonotype: A much bigger clone sits one base away, suggesting this may be a read error. The genes are TRBV5-4 and TRBJ2-3; D remains unclear. Germline CDR1 SGHNT, CDR2 YYREEE (reference sequence). This CDR3 has 11 residues. V lost 3 bases and J 14 bases, leaving 13 bases between the germline ends. The CDR3 sequence: CASSCMGEPYF. In nucleotides, the CDR3 is TGTGCCAGCAGCTGTATGGGCGAACCGTATTTT.

This chain links TRBV20-1 with TRBJ2-6; 8 nucleotides match TRBD1. CDR3 length equals 16 residues. Germline-derived CDR1 and CDR2 are DFQATT and SNEGSKA (reference sequence). Losses at the gene ends were 3 bases for V and 0 bases for J; bases not matched to a gene: 4. The CDR3 sequence is CSARKDRASGANVLTF. CDR3 DNA sequence: TGCAGTGCTAGGAAGGACAGGGCCTCTGGGGCCAACGTCCTGACTTTC.